This T cell receptor (beta chain) was profiled in a study of shared clonotypes between healthy human individuals. Comment on this clone: Its target is not known.

Study observations and caveats: Owing to a small donor count, the genetic and exposure-history diversity represented was limited.

Profiled with immunoSEQ multiplex PCR; TCRdb holds only in-frame clones, not every one. The sample records some 1,100,000 clones, 75% to 80% being singletons. The V and J ends lost 4 bases and 3 bases respectively, with 10 bases between them. Per germline, CDR1 GTSNPN and CDR2 SVGIG (reference sequence). There are 14 residues in the CDR3. Sequenced sample: memory CD4+ T cells from PBMCs. The subset is: CD45RA-negative fraction. This clonotype originated in a young man in good health. Some clones in this sample may be carry-over from other donors' samples. The genes are TRBV30 and TRBJ1-6; D is uncertain. The CDR3 region is CAWIPKGYNSPLHF. For the CDR3, the DNA is TGTGCCTGGATCCCCAAAGGCTATAATTCACCCCTCCACTTT. Combining the CDR3 with reference TRBV30 and TRBJ1-6 gives the whole variable domain SQTIHQWPATLVQPVGSPLSLECTVEGTSNPNLYWYRQAAGRGLQLLFYSVGIGQISSEVPQNLSASRPQDRQFILSSKKLLLSDSGFYLCAWIPKGYNSPLHFGNGTRLTVT.